These 5 T cell receptor beta chains came from one sample sequenced in a study of CD8 T cells in ankylosing spondylitis (dated by TCRdb to 2016 to 2017). To prepare the library, 5' RACE was applied. The sequencing machine was an Illumina HiSeq 2500. The public reads were quality trimmed at Q25 with fastp and then assembled into clones with MiXCR by TCRdb, keeping productive beta chains. Rows are unified per CDR3 protein, each entry keeping the most common DNA and genes. The sample records some 200,000 distinct CDR3 sequences, 9.5% to 15% of which are singletons. The ten largest clones represent more than 15% of the sample. The material sequenced was blood, either unsorted or a sorted T cell fraction (not recorded which). The source of these receptors is a male donor with ankylosing spondylitis or in good health (not recorded which).

A few counts support this clonotype. This chain links TRBV20-1 with TRBJ2-1, with 7 nucleotides matching TRBD2. CDR1 and CDR2 from the germline V gene are DFQATT and SNEGSKA (reference sequence). The CDR3 totals 15 residues. V shed 6 bases, J shed 4 bases, and the junction held 12 bases outside the gene matches. The CDR3 region is CSALGPSGVYNEQFF. CDR3 DNA sequence: TGCAGTGCCTTGGGGCCTAGCGGAGTTTACAATGAGCAGTTCTTC.

The table lists this clonotype with many counts. The J gene is TRBJ1-2, the V gene TRBV4-2; D is unresolved. The CDR3 extends over 16 amino acids. V was shortened by 0 bases and J by 0 bases, with 11 bases between the two germline ends. Germline V lookup: CDR1 LGHNA, CDR2 YNFKEQ. DNA of the CDR3: TGTGCCAGCAGCCAAGAGAGGTCGATGCCTAACTATGGCTACACCTTC. This translates into CASSQERSMPNYGYTF.

The V call is TRBV3-1, the J call TRBJ2-1; 8 bases map to TRBD2. CDR1 and CDR2 from the germline V gene are LGHDT and YNNKEL (reference sequence). Trimming took 5 bases from V and 8 from J; bases not matched to a gene: 11. The CDR3 runs 15 residues. The CDR3 region is CASSGINRGGDEQFF. DNA of the CDR3: TGTGCCAGCAGCGGCATTAACCGGGGGGGGGATGAGCAGTTCTTC.

This clonotype was seen many times. This chain links TRBV29-1 with TRBJ2-3; D not certain. The CDR3 consists of 15 residues. V lost 6 bases to trimming and J lost 0 bases, with 16 bases between them. Germline V CDR1 and CDR2: SQVTM, ANQGSEA. The CDR3 region is CSVTNTFTSTDTQYF. The DNA of the CDR3 is TGCAGCGTGACCAACACCTTTACCAGCACAGATACGCAGTATTTT.

This clonotype was observed at least ten times. J is TRBJ2-1 and V is TRBV12-3 or TRBV12-4, with 15 positions matching TRBD2. The J segment lost 8 bases and the V segment lost 3 bases, leaving 2 bases of the junction unmatched. The CDR3 is made up of 15 amino acids. The CDR3 loop is CASSFGLAGGHEQFF. For the CDR3, the DNA is TGTGCCAGCAGTTTTGGACTAGCGGGAGGGCATGAGCAGTTCTTC.